One and the same sample provided the 2 T cell receptor beta chains below, sequenced in a study of T-cell reconstitution after alpha-beta-depleted transplantation in children. Library preparation (for TCRbeta) was performed with unique molecular identifiers. MiXCR, applied by TCRdb to the PCR reads, yields one record per CDR3 protein. Among approximately 980,000 distinct CDR3 sequences, around 30% were seen once, and the ten largest hold 25% to 35%. The sequencing here drew on PBMCs, mostly from graft donor cells, taken 360 days after TCRalphabeta/CD19-depleted stem cell transplant. Receptors were obtained from a boy in the first two years of life who had a stem cell transplant for SCID, so the T cells may come from the graft donor.

This clonotype has only a few counts. V is TRBV20-1 and J is TRBJ2-3; 7 bases agree with TRBD1. V gave up 6 bases and J gave up 7 bases; unmatched junction bases: 7. CDR3 length: 12 amino acids. Germline CDR1 and CDR2: DFQATT and SNEGSKA (reference sequence). Here the CDR3 DNA reads TGCAGTGCCAGACAGGGTTATAATACGCAGTATTTT. Its protein product is CSARQGYNTQYF.

The CDR3 is CASGGTASSYNEQFF. CDR3 nucleotides: TGTGCCAGCGGGGGGACAGCGAGCTCCTACAATGAGCAGTTCTTC. V is TRBV27 and J is TRBJ2-1; D may be TRBD1 (7 bases). The CDR3 covers 15 residues. Germline CDR1 and CDR2: MNHEY and SMNVEV (reference sequence). Trimming stripped 8 bases from V and 0 bases from J, with 14 bases between.